The clone carrying this T cell receptor beta chain was seen a few times. These data belong to a study of T-cell memory formation after mild COVID-19. V gave up 3 bases and J gave up 7 bases, with 18 bases separating them. The CDR3 has 15 amino acids. From the 5' RACE reads, TCRdb called clonotypes with MiXCR, one entry per CDR3 protein. The data hold roughly 400,000 distinct CDR3 sequences, with about 17% observed a single time. This chain connects TRBV12-3 or TRBV12-4 to TRBJ1-1; D is unresolved. This receptor was identified in a man aged 18 to 30 who had mild COVID-19 (a few samples of this study predate the infection). Cell type and time point are not known. Input material: PBMCs or a T cell subset sorted from them (not recorded which). CDR3 nucleotide sequence: TGTGCCAGCAGTTTCACCGTACAATCGGCCTATGAAGCTTTCTTT. Protein: CASSFTVQSAYEAFF.